Included here is one T cell receptor beta chain sequence, with context. The data were taken from a study of blood T cell repertoires in COVID-19. This CDR3 is 12 amino acids long. Measured with immunoSEQ multiplex PCR; TCRdb has only the in-frame clones, and not every one. The data hold more than 85,000 clones, with 92% observed a single time. The sequence was obtained from a man in his 70s with acute or convalescent COVID-19. Sequenced input: peripheral blood. V gene TRBV12-2 combines with J gene TRBJ1-4. TRBV12-2 is flagged as a pseudogene. CDR3 amino acids: CASRIINEKLFF. In DNA, the CDR3 is TGTGCAAGTCGCATTATTAATGAAAAACTGTTTTTT.